The 16 T cell receptor beta chains below come from one sample, sequenced in a study of blood T cell repertoires in COVID-19. Measured with immunoSEQ multiplex PCR; TCRdb has only the in-frame clones, and not every one. The sample consists of around 150,000 clones, roughly 90% of them appearing once. The specimen was peripheral blood. These TCRs come from a man aged 60 to 69 with acute or convalescent COVID-19.

The chain combines TRBV5-4 with TRBJ2-4, with TRBD1 matching over 7 bases. Germline V gene sequence: CDR1 SGHNT, CDR2 YYREEE (reference sequence). This CDR3 region has 16 residues. After removal of 4 bases from V and 0 bases from J, the junction contained 7 bases not matched to a gene. CDR3 in amino acids: CASSMPGTEAKNIQYF. CDR3 nucleotide sequence: TGTGCCAGCAGCATGCCCGGGACAGAAGCCAAAAACATTCAGTACTTC. The variable domain in full, completed from reference TRBV5-4 and TRBJ2-4, reads ETGVTQSPTHLIKTRGQQVTLRCSSQSGHNTVSWYQQALGQGPQFIFQYYREEENGRGNFPPRFSGLQFPNYSSELNVNALELDDSALYLCASSMPGTEAKNIQYFGAGTRLSVL.

V and J are TRBV25-1 and TRBJ2-7, with D tentatively TRBD1 (5 bases). V was pared by 3 bases and J by 7 bases, with 19 bases between. The CDR3 loop spans 15 amino acids. Looked up from germline, CDR1 is MGHDK and CDR2 is SYGVNS. This CDR3 reads CASSEWQGYTTEQYF. The CDR3 nucleotides read TGTGCCAGCAGTGAGTGGCAGGGATATACGACTGAGCAGTACTTC.

V is TRBV9 and J is TRBJ1-6; D may be TRBD1 (5 bases). This CDR3 region has 12 residues. Per germline, CDR1 SGDLS and CDR2 YYNGEE. The V end lost 2 bases, the J end lost 10 bases, and 7 bases lay between the germline ends. This CDR3 is CASSVGGSPLHF. CDR3 DNA: TGTGCCAGCAGCGTTGGGGGGTCACCCCTCCACTTT.

The chain is built from TRBV14 and TRBJ1-3; 9 bases fit TRBD1. V lost 4 bases to trimming and J lost 9 bases; unmatched junction nucleotides: 16. CDR1 is SGHDN, CDR2 FVKESK, per germline. CDR3 length: 17 amino acids. DNA for the CDR3: TGTGCCAGCAGCCCTAGTCGGGGACAGGGACCCCCGGGCACCATATATTTT. Encoded protein: CASSPSRGQGPPGTIYF.

The DNA of the CDR3 is TGTGCCAGCAGCTTAATGGGGGGGAAGAATTCACCCCTCCACTTT. Translated: CASSLMGGKNSPLHF. The chain employs TRBV7-3 and TRBJ1-6; tentative D call: TRBD1 (5 bases). Germline CDR1 and CDR2: SGHTA and FQGTGA. The CDR3 covers 15 residues. Trimming cost V 1 base and J 7 bases, with 11 bases left between them.

V usage is TRBV7-8 and J usage is TRBJ2-1; the match to TRBD2 covers 8 bases. Germline V gene data show CDR1 as SGHVS and CDR2 as FQNEAQ. With V trimmed by 4 bases and J by 4 bases, 6 bases remained unmatched. CDR3 length equals 15 residues. This CDR3 reads CASSYQRGRYNEQFF. In DNA form, the CDR3 reads TGTGCCAGCAGCTACCAGCGGGGGAGATACAATGAGCAGTTCTTC.

The chain uses TRBV24-1 and TRBJ2-5; no clear D gene. The V end lost 4 bases, the J end lost 5 bases, and 10 bases lay between the germline ends. CDR1 and CDR2 from the germline V gene are KGHDR and SFDVKD. The CDR3 length is 13 residues. CDR3 bases: TGTGCCACCAGTGACGCGATCCGCGAGACCCAGTACTTC. Its protein is CATSDAIRETQYF.

V is TRBV5-4 and J is TRBJ2-1; a weak D match, TRBD2 (7 bases). In germline, CDR1 is SGHNT, CDR2 YYREEE (reference sequence). The CDR3 is 16 amino acids. The V gene lost 3 bases and the J gene lost 4 bases, with 17 bases spanning the gap. In DNA form, the CDR3 reads TGTGCCAGCAGCTCCGGAGGGGGGGCGGTTTACAATGAGCAGTTCTTC. Encoded protein: CASSSGGGAVYNEQFF. The full variable domain, in which reference TRBV5-4 and TRBJ2-1 provide the parts outside the CDR3, is ETGVTQSPTHLIKTRGQQVTLRCSSQSGHNTVSWYQQALGQGPQFIFQYYREEENGRGNFPPRFSGLQFPNYSSELNVNALELDDSALYLCASSSGGGAVYNEQFFGPGTRLTVL.

The chain employs TRBV19 and TRBJ2-5; 8 bases map to TRBD1. After removal of 3 bases from V and 3 bases from J, the junction contained 12 bases not matched to a gene. Germline V CDR1 and CDR2: LNHDA, SQIVND (reference sequence). The length of the CDR3 is 17 residues. The CDR3 protein is CASSMVQGAGAKETQYF. The CDR3 nucleotides read TGTGCCAGTAGTATGGTTCAGGGGGCTGGGGCCAAAGAGACCCAGTACTTC.

The chain is built from TRBV27 and TRBJ2-7; TRBD1 matches at 7 bases. The V gene's germline CDR1 is MNHEY and CDR2 SMNVEV (reference sequence). V lost 5 bases and J lost 2; bases outside the gene matches: 6. This CDR3 spans 14 amino acids. For the CDR3, the DNA is TGTGCCAGCAGTATTACTGGACAGGCCTACGAGCAGTACTTC. It specifies CASSITGQAYEQYF.

J is TRBJ2-1 and V is TRBV4-2, with 11 bases fitting TRBD2. The junction had 12 bases not matched to a gene; V was cut back by 1 base and J by 4 bases. CDR1 is LGHNA, CDR2 YNFKEQ, per germline. The CDR3 runs to 19 residues. In DNA form, the CDR3 reads TGTGCCAGCAGCCAAGCTCCCCCTCTGCTAGCGGGGGGATACAATGAGCAGTTCTTC. It is translated as CASSQAPPLLAGGYNEQFF.

J is TRBJ1-3 and V is TRBV21-1. TRBV21-1 is tagged as a pseudogene. CDR3 length: 13 amino acids. The CDR3 here is CASIPRRGYTIYF. In DNA form, the CDR3 reads TGTGCCAGCATTCCTCGCCGCGGCTACACCATATATTTT.

The CDR3 bases are TGTGCCAGCAGTTTAGGGGACAGGGTTTCACCCCTCCACTTT. This gives the protein CASSLGDRVSPLHF. The chain carries TRBV27 and TRBJ1-6; TRBD1 aligns across 9 bases. This CDR3 has 14 amino acids. The ends lost 2 bases at V and 9 bases at J; junction bases unmatched: 2. Germline CDR1 reads MNHEY; CDR2 reads SMNVEV (reference sequence).

The rearrangement joins TRBV18 to TRBJ2-2; TRBD1 agrees at 10 bases. Trimming took 6 bases from V and 6 from J; bases not matched to a gene: 16. The CDR3 spans 18 residues. From germline, CDR1 is KGHSH and CDR2 LQKENI. In DNA, the CDR3 is TGTGCCAGCTCCAGGGGGCCTGCGACAGGGGGCGACGCCGGGGAGCTGTTTTTT. Protein product: CASSRGPATGGDAGELFF.

The chain recombines TRBV4-1 with TRBJ1-2; the D gene is possibly TRBD1 (6 bases). CDR1 is MGHRA and CDR2 is YSYEKL in the germline V gene. This CDR3 is built from 14 residues. V dropped 4 bases and J dropped 5 bases, with 14 bases sitting between them. DNA of the CDR3: TGCGCCAGCAGCCGTCCAGGGGAGGGGTATGGCTACACCTTC. It specifies CASSRPGEGYGYTF.

The CDR3 nucleotides are TGTGCCAGCAGCCCCCAGGGGGCCACGAACACCGGGGAGCTGTTTTTT. Translated, it gives CASSPQGATNTGELFF. V gene TRBV9 combines with J gene TRBJ2-2, with 8 bases fitting TRBD1. From germline, CDR1 is SGDLS and CDR2 YYNGEE. V lost 4 bases and J lost 0; bases outside the gene matches: 5. This CDR3 spans 16 amino acids.